The 30 T cell receptor beta chains below were found in one sample sequenced in a study of T cell responses to AZD1222 COVID-19 vaccine. The method was immunoSEQ multiplex PCR; TCRdb's version includes in-frame clones alone and lacks a portion of them. The sample consists of around 150,000 clones, 90% of them appearing once. This material consisted of peripheral blood, taken on day 0 of AZD1222 vaccination. These TCRs come from an adult in good health.

V usage is TRBV7-2 and J usage is TRBJ1-3; TRBD1 might be the D (5 bases). Germline CDR1 is SGHTA and CDR2 is FQGNSA. Deletions cut 3 bases from V and 4 bases from J, with 10 bases between. The CDR3 loop spans 14 amino acids. DNA for the CDR3: TGTGCCAGCAGCTTCGGGGCGCTCGGAAACACCATATATTTT. Amino acids: CASSFGALGNTIYF.

The genes are TRBV5-1 and TRBJ1-3, with D hard to call. Trimming left V 1 base short and J 1 base short, with 6 bases between. Per the germline V gene, CDR1 is SGHRS and CDR2 is YFSETQ. The CDR3 is 14 amino acids. CDR3 in amino acids: CASSLKGSGNTIYF. Written as DNA, the CDR3 is TGCGCCAGCAGCTTGAAGGGTTCTGGAAACACCATATATTTT. Supplemented by reference TRBV5-1 and TRBJ1-3, the full variable domain reads KAGVTQTPRYLIKTRGQQVTLSCSPISGHRSVSWYQQTPGQGLQFLFEYFSETQRNKGNFPGRFSGRQFSNSRSEMNVSTLELGDSALYLCASSLKGSGNTIYFGEGSWLTVV.

The chain joins TRBV11-2 to TRBJ1-1; no definite D call. V dropped 1 base and J dropped 1 base, with 10 bases sitting between them. Germline V gene data show CDR1 as SGHAT and CDR2 as FQNNGV. The CDR3 spans 15 residues. The CDR3 protein is CASSLVIPQNTEAFF. The CDR3 DNA sequence: TGTGCCAGCAGCTTAGTTATTCCCCAGAACACTGAAGCTTTCTTT.

V and J are TRBV11-3 and TRBJ2-2; either TRBD1 or TRBD2 may supply D (5 bases each). The CDR3 runs 15 residues. Trimming cost V 0 bases and J 3 bases, with 8 bases left between them. Germline V gene lookup returns CDR1 SGHNT and CDR2 YENEEA. This CDR3 is CASSLDGGYTGELFF. For the CDR3, the DNA is TGTGCCAGCAGCTTAGATGGGGGATACACCGGGGAGCTGTTTTTT.

The chain carries TRBV28 and TRBJ1-2; the D gene is possibly TRBD1 (6 bases). Trimming stripped 8 bases from V and 7 bases from J, with 17 bases between. The CDR3 contains 13 residues. Germline values: CDR1 MDHEN, CDR2 SYDVKM. The CDR3 DNA reads as TGTGCCAGCTGCTTTCCGGGACAAGGTGGCTACACCTTC. Translated: CASCFPGQGGYTF.

The chain recombines TRBV6-5 with TRBJ1-2, with TRBD1 identical over 8 bases. This CDR3 spans 13 amino acids. Trimming took 6 bases from V and 8 from J; bases not matched to a gene: 8. Germline assignment: CDR1 MNHEY and CDR2 SVGAGI. The CDR3 is CASRPVDRVGYTF. The CDR3 coding sequence is TGTGCCAGCAGACCCGTGGACAGGGTGGGCTACACCTTC.

V gene TRBV4-3 combines with J gene TRBJ2-3; TRBD2 might be the D (5 bases). V was cut by 5 bases and J by 4 bases, with 16 bases left in between. The CDR3 consists of 15 residues. Germline assignment: CDR1 LGHNA and CDR2 YSLEER. Here the CDR3 reads CASSYRPVEADTQYF. CDR3 bases: TGCGCCAGCAGCTACCGCCCGGTGGAGGCAGATACGCAGTATTTT.

The chain uses TRBV4-2 and TRBJ2-5; D is perhaps TRBD1 or TRBD2 (6 bases each). Germline CDR1 and CDR2: LGHNA and YNFKEQ. Trimming shortened V by 6 bases and J by 1 base, and 18 bases separated the two germline ends. The CDR3 extends over 16 amino acids. This chain's CDR3 is CASSPGAGGAQETQYF. CDR3 nucleotides: TGTGCCAGCAGTCCGGGGGCGGGCGGGGCCCAAGAGACCCAGTACTTC.

The V and J genes are TRBV10-2 and TRBJ2-1; maybe TRBD2 (5 bases). Trimming stripped 3 bases from V and 0 bases from J, with 15 bases between. This CDR3 region has 17 residues. Looked up from germline, CDR1 is WSHSY and CDR2 is SAAADI. This chain's CDR3 is CASSEASGAYSYNEQFF. CDR3 nucleotide sequence: TGCGCCAGCAGTGAAGCAAGCGGAGCCTACTCCTACAATGAGCAGTTCTTC.

This clone was counted only a few times. This chain's CDR3 is CASTQSNTGELFF. The CDR3 DNA follows: TGTGCCAGCACCCAATCGAACACCGGGGAGCTGTTTTTT. The chain combines TRBV7-9 with TRBJ2-2; D is unclear. This CDR3 has 13 residues. The germline V gene encodes CDR1 SEHNR and CDR2 FQNEAQ (reference sequence). Trimming pared 7 bases from V and 0 bases from J, leaving 6 bases between.

The chain carries TRBV5-4 and TRBJ2-1; the match to TRBD2 covers 8 bases. The J segment lost 6 bases and the V segment lost 4 bases, leaving 12 bases of the junction unmatched. Germline CDR1 reads SGHNT; CDR2 reads YYREEE (reference sequence). The length of the CDR3 is 16 residues. The CDR3 nucleotides are TGTGCCAGCAGCCCCCCCCGCGCAGCGGGGGTCAATGAGCAGTTCTTC. Amino acid sequence: CASSPPRAAGVNEQFF.

The V call is TRBV7-8, the J call TRBJ2-7; the match to TRBD1 covers 10 bases. Losses at the gene ends were 5 bases for V and 1 base for J; bases not matched to a gene: 8. Germline lookup yields CDR1 SGHVS and CDR2 FQNEAQ. The CDR3 contains 16 residues. This CDR3 is CASSKRDRGTSYEQYF. The CDR3 DNA reads as TGTGCCAGCAGCAAGAGGGACAGGGGCACTTCCTACGAGCAGTACTTC.

The CDR3 sequence is CASSPLLRQGGRPQHF. DNA of the CDR3: TGTGCCAGCAGCCCTCTCCTTCGACAGGGAGGAAGGCCCCAGCATTTT. J is TRBJ1-5 and V is TRBV27; TRBD1 matches 7 bases. CDR3 size: 16 residues. Germline loops: CDR1 MNHEY, CDR2 SMNVEV (reference sequence). The V segment lost 6 bases and the J segment 9 bases; nucleotides outside the gene matches: 17.

The V and J genes are TRBV6-2 or TRBV6-3 and TRBJ2-7; 7 bases fit TRBD1. There are 15 residues in the CDR3. Germline CDR1 MNHEY, CDR2 SVGEGT. After removal of 5 bases from V and 6 bases from J, the junction contained 13 bases not matched to a gene. The CDR3 loop reads CASSPGGQRFGEQYF. In nucleotides, the CDR3 is TGTGCCAGCAGTCCAGGGGGACAGAGGTTCGGCGAGCAGTACTTC.

The chain couples TRBV6-2 or TRBV6-3 to TRBJ2-7; TRBD2 matches 10 bases. V trimming: 5 bases; J trimming: 4 bases; junction bases outside the gene matches: 11. CDR1 MNHEY and CDR2 SVGEGT come from the germline V gene. This CDR3 is 16 amino acids long. Here the CDR3 reads CASSTRTSGPLYEQYF. In DNA form, the CDR3 reads TGTGCCAGCAGTACGCGGACTAGCGGTCCGTTATACGAGCAGTACTTC.

The chain is built from TRBV7-2 and TRBJ2-5; 7 bases are a match to TRBD1. This CDR3 has 13 amino acids. Germline loops: CDR1 SGHTA, CDR2 FQGNSA. J lost 9 bases, V lost 5 bases, and 9 bases had no gene match. DNA of the CDR3: TGTGCCAGCAGCCTAGGGACAGAGAGGGCCCAGTACTTC. This sequence encodes CASSLGTERAQYF.

The chain has TRBV19 and TRBJ1-6, with a weak D call TRBD1 (6 bases). Trimming left V 3 bases short and J 8 bases short, with 14 bases between. The germline V gene has CDR1 LNHDA and CDR2 SQIVND (reference sequence). The CDR3 runs 15 residues. CDR3 bases: TGTGCCAGTAGTATCCAGGCAGGGGAGGATTCACCCCTCCACTTT. Translating it yields CASSIQAGEDSPLHF.

This rearrangement joins TRBV23-1 to TRBJ2-7, with D uncertain. TRBV23-1 is an ORF, and what it does is uncertain. This CDR3 spans 13 amino acids. Deletions cut 0 bases from V and 0 bases from J, with 3 bases between. CDR3 bases: TGCGCCAGCAGTCAATCGCACTCCTACGAGCAGTACTTC. It encodes CASSQSHSYEQYF.

The chain couples TRBV19 to TRBJ1-1; no definite D call. V shed 6 bases and J shed 3 bases, with 8 bases lying between them. Germline V gives CDR1 LNHDA, CDR2 SQIVND (reference sequence). The CDR3 has 12 amino acids. The CDR3 here is CASRKGYTEAFF. CDR3 coding DNA: TGTGCCAGTAGAAAAGGGTACACTGAAGCTTTCTTT. The variable domain in full, with the rest retrieved from reference TRBV19 and TRBJ1-1, is DGGITQSPKYLFRKEGQNVTLSCEQNLNHDAMYWYRQDPGQGLRLIYYSQIVNDFQKGDIAEGYSVSREKKESFPLTVTSAQKNPTAFYLCASRKGYTEAFFGQGTRLTVV.

This sequence joins TRBV7-2 and TRBJ1-2; D perhaps matches TRBD1 (6 bases). Germline V gene data show CDR1 as SGHTA and CDR2 as FQGNSA. This CDR3 comprises 14 residues. The V end lost 3 bases, the J end lost 3 bases, and 11 bases lay between the germline ends. The CDR3 spells CASSLNRDDYGYTF. The CDR3 nucleotides read TGTGCCAGCAGCTTGAACAGGGATGACTATGGCTACACCTTC.

Comments on this clone: The sample holds other DNA sequences that translate to the same CDR3. This chain's CDR3 is CSARSGNTIYF. CDR3 DNA: TGCAGTGCTAGGAGTGGAAACACCATATATTTT. V and J are TRBV20-1 and TRBJ1-3; no clear D. V lost 3 bases and J 3 bases, leaving 3 bases between the germline ends. The length of the CDR3 is 11 residues. The V gene's germline CDR1 is DFQATT and CDR2 SNEGSKA (reference sequence).

V and J are TRBV5-5 and TRBJ2-3; TRBD1 or TRBD2 may be the D gene (5 bases each). CDR3 length: 15 amino acids. Germline V gene data show CDR1 as SGHKS and CDR2 as YYEKEE (reference sequence). V was cut by 1 base and J by 0 bases, with 9 bases left in between. The CDR3 region has the DNA TGTGCCAGCAGCTTGTTAGGGACCAGCACAGATACGCAGTATTTT. Protein sequence: CASSLLGTSTDTQYF.

This chain connects TRBV14 to TRBJ2-3, with 7 bases that match TRBD1. This CDR3 is built from 12 residues. Trimming took 4 bases from V and 10 from J; bases not matched to a gene: 5. Germline V CDR1 and CDR2: SGHDN, FVKESK. The CDR3 nucleotides are TGTGCCAGCAGCCCCAAGGGGGCGGCGCAGTATTTT. Translation gives CASSPKGAAQYF. Drawing the rest from reference TRBV14 and TRBJ2-3, the complete variable domain is EAGVTQFPSHSVIEKGQTVTLRCDPISGHDNLYWYRRVMGKEIKFLLHFVKESKQDESGMPNNRFLAERTGGTYSTLKVQPAELEDSGVYFCASSPKGAAQYFGPGTRLTVL.

The gene calls are TRBV7-9 and TRBJ1-1; TRBD1 matches at 7 bases. Germline CDR1 SEHNR, CDR2 FQNEAQ (reference sequence). The trim removed 5 bases at V and 5 bases at J, leaving 8 bases unmatched. This CDR3 region has 14 residues. CDR3 sequence reads: CASSLRQGSTEAFF. The CDR3 DNA sequence: TGTGCCAGCAGCCTAAGACAGGGTAGTACTGAAGCTTTCTTT.

This clone was recorded once. The chain carries TRBV19 and TRBJ1-3; 7 bases line up with TRBD1. The CDR3 consists of 18 residues. CDR1 is LNHDA, CDR2 SQIVND, per germline (reference sequence). Unmatched junction bases numbered 15, after V lost 7 bases and J lost 0 bases. The CDR3 region has the DNA TGTGCCAGTATCCCAACAGGGGCCGCACCAAACTCTGGAAACACCATATATTTT. Protein: CASIPTGAAPNSGNTIYF.

The chain uses TRBV4-3 and TRBJ1-3; D is perhaps TRBD1 (5 bases). The ends were cut back, 3 bases at V and 1 base at J, with 13 bases in the middle. The CDR3 extends over 16 amino acids. Germline V gene data show CDR1 as LGHNA and CDR2 as YSLEER. The CDR3 spells CASSQSRQFSGNTIYF. For the CDR3, the DNA is TGCGCCAGCAGCCAGTCGCGACAGTTTTCTGGAAACACCATATATTTT.

This chain connects TRBV7-2 to TRBJ2-6, with a weak D call TRBD2 (5 bases). CDR3 length: 17 amino acids. V lost 2 bases and J lost 2, with 13 bases in between. The V gene's germline CDR1 is SGHTA and CDR2 FQGNSA. CDR3 sequence (DNA): TGTGCCAGCAGCTTAAGACTACCCTCCACTGGGGCCAACGTCCTGACTTTC. This gives the protein CASSLRLPSTGANVLTF.

The V and J genes are TRBV28 and TRBJ1-2; D might be TRBD1 (5 bases). In germline, CDR1 is MDHEN, CDR2 SYDVKM. The CDR3 spans 14 residues. Between the trimmed V and J ends, which lost 3 bases and 3 bases, there was a span of 11 bases. The CDR3 coding sequence is TGTGCCAGCAGTTTTTGGGGGGTCGACTATGGCTACACCTTC. It encodes CASSFWGVDYGYTF.

The chain links TRBV6-5 to TRBJ1-5; 8 positions agree with TRBD1. The germline CDR1 and CDR2 sequences are MNHEY and SVGAGI. This CDR3 region has 14 residues. Trimming took 6 bases from V and 8 from J; bases not matched to a gene: 9. The CDR3: CASSAGQGGKPQHF. The CDR3 DNA sequence: TGTGCCAGCAGCGCCGGACAGGGAGGTAAGCCCCAGCATTTT.

This chain uses TRBV23-1 with TRBJ2-1; possible D gene TRBD2, 6 bases. TRBV23-1 is an open reading frame, and its role is uncertain. The CDR3 totals 14 residues. The ends were cut back, 4 bases at V and 4 bases at J, with 11 bases in the middle. In nucleotides, the CDR3 is TGCGCCAGCAGTCTTGCGGGGCTTTACAATGAGCAGTTCTTC. Protein: CASSLAGLYNEQFF.